These 5 T cell receptor beta chains share one sample of origin, sequenced in a study of T cells expressing NK-cell markers. TCRdb reprocessed the 5' RACE reads, with one entry per CDR3 protein and no DNA. The listing records 400,000 to 450,000 distinct CDR3 sequences. Sequencing input: blood T cells: a sorted CD56 or NKG2C T cell subset, CD4+ or CD8+ T cells, or bulk PBMC T cells (not recorded which). The receptors here all came from a woman between 18 and 70 years old in good health.

This chain joins TRBV29-1 and TRBJ1-2; TCRdb's D call, TRBD1, is unchecked because there is no DNA. The CDR3 is 13 residues long. Germline CDR1 is SQVTM and CDR2 is ANQGSEA. The CDR3: CSVEGGPNYGYTF.

The gene calls are TRBV7-2 and TRBJ1-5; TCRdb's D gene call, TRBD1, goes unchecked for lack of DNA. Germline values: CDR1 SGHTA, CDR2 FQGNSA. There are 14 residues in the CDR3. The CDR3 sequence is CASSPGQPNQPQHF.

V is TRBV20-1 and J is TRBJ1-1. Per germline, CDR1 DFQATT and CDR2 SNEGSKA (reference sequence). The CDR3 extends over 13 amino acids. The CDR3 here is CSALGRLNTEAFF.

This chain connects TRBV7-9 to TRBJ2-5; the D call of TRBD1 rests on TCRdb alone, since no DNA is present to check it. This CDR3 region has 13 residues. Germline V CDR1 and CDR2: SEHNR, FQNEAQ (reference sequence). CDR3 sequence reads: CASSEPAGKTQYF.

The genes are TRBV7-2 and TRBJ2-1. The CDR3 sequence is 12 residues long. Germline V CDR1 and CDR2: SGHTA, FQGNSA. CDR3 sequence: CASSFFHNEQFF. The full variable domain, in which reference TRBV7-2 and TRBJ2-1 provide the parts outside the CDR3, is GAGVSQSPSNKVTEKGKDVELRCDPISGHTALYWYRQSLGQGLEFLIYFQGNSAPDKSGLPSDRFSAERTGGSVSTLTIQRTQQEDSAVYLCASSFFHNEQFFGPGTRLTVL.